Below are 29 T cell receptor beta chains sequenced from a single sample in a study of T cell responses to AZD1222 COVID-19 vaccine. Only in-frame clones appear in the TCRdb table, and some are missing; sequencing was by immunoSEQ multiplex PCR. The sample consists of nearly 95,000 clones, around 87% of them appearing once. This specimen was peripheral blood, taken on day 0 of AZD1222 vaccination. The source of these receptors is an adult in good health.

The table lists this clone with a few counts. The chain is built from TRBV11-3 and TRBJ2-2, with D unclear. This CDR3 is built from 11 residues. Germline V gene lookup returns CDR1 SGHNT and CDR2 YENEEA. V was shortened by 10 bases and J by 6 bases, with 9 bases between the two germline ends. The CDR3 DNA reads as TGTGCCACCTCGGTGGCCGGGGAGCTGTTTTTT. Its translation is CATSVAGELFF.

CDR3 protein: CASSLPGANTEAFF. The CDR3 DNA sequence: TGCGCCAGCAGCTTGCCGGGGGCAAACACTGAAGCTTTCTTT. This chain uses TRBV5-1 with TRBJ1-1; possibly TRBD1 for D (6 bases). V dropped 1 base and J dropped 2 bases, with 9 bases sitting between them. This CDR3 contains 14 residues. CDR1 is SGHRS, CDR2 YFSETQ, per germline.

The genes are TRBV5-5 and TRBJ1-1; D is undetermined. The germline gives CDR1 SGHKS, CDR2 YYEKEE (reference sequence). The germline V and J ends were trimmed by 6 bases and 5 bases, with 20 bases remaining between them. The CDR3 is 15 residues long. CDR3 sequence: CASNKSPDRGTEAFF. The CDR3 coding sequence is TGTGCCAGCAATAAATCCCCGGACCGAGGAACTGAAGCTTTCTTT.

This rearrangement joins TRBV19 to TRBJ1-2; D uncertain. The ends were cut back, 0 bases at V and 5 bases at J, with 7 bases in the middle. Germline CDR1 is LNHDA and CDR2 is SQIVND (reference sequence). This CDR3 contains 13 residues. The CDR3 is CASSIEGGYGYTF. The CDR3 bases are TGTGCCAGTAGTATAGAAGGAGGATATGGCTACACCTTC.

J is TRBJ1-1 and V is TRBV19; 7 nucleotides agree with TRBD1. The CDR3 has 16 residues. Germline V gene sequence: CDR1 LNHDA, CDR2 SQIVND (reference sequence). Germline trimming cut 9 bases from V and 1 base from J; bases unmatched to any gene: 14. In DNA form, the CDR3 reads TGTGCCAGCGAGCCCGGGACAGACATCAAGAACACTGAAGCTTTCTTT. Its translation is CASEPGTDIKNTEAFF.

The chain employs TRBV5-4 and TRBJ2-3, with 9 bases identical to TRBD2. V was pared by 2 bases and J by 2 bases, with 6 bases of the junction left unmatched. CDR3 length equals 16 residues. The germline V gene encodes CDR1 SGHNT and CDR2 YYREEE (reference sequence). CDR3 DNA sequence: TGTGCCAGCAGCTTAAGCGGGGGGTACCTCACAGATACGCAGTATTTT. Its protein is CASSLSGGYLTDTQYF.

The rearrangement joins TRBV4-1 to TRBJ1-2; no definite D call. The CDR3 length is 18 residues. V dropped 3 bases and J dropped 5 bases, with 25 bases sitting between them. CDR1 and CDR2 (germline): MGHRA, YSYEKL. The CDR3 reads CASSHPHRTEGGSYGYTF. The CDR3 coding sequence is TGCGCCAGCAGCCATCCTCATCGAACGGAGGGTGGATCGTATGGCTACACCTTC.

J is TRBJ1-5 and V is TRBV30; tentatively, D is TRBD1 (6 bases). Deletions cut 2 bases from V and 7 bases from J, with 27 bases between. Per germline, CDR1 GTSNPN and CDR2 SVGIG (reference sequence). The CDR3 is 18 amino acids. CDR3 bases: TGTGCCTGGAGTCCACGGGGGCAGGGCTCTGGTTTTGGGCAGCCCCAGCATTTT. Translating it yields CAWSPRGQGSGFGQPQHF.

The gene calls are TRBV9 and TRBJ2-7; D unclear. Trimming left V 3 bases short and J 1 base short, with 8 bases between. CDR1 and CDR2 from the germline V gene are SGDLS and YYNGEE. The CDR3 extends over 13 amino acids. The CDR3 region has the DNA TGTGCCAGCAGCGATACAGCATCCTACGAGCAGTACTTC. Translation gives CASSDTASYEQYF.

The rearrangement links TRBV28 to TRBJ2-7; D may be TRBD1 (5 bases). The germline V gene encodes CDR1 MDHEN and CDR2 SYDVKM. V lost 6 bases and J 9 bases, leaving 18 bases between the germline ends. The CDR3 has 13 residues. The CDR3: CASSLQVLLGQYF. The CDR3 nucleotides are TGTGCCAGCAGCCTACAGGTCCTACTGGGGCAGTACTTC. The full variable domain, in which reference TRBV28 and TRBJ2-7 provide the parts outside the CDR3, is DVKVTQSSRYLVKRTGEKVFLECVQDMDHENMFWYRQDPGLGLRLIYFSYDVKMKEKGDIPEGYSVSREKKERFSLILESASTNQTSMYLCASSLQVLLGQYFGPGTRLTVT.

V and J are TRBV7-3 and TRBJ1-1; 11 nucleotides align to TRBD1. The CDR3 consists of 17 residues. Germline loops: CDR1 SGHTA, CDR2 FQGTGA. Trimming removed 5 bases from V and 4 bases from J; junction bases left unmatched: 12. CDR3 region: CASSTRTGGYSATEAFF. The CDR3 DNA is TGTGCCAGCAGCACCCGGACAGGGGGCTACTCCGCCACTGAAGCTTTCTTT.

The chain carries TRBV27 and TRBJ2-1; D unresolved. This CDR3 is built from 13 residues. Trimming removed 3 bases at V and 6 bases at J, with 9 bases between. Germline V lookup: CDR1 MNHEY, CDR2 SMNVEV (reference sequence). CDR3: CASSFPGFNEQFF. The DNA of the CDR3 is TGTGCCAGCAGTTTCCCAGGATTCAATGAGCAGTTCTTC.

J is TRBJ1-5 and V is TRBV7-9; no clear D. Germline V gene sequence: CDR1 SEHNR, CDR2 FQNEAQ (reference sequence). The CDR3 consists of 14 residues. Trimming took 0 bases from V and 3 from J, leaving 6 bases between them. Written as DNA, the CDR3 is TGTGCCAGCAGCTTAGCCTCGGACAATCAGCCCCAGCATTTT. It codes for CASSLASDNQPQHF. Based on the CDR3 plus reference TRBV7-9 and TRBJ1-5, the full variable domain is DTGVSQNPRHKITKRGQNVTFRCDPISEHNRLYWYRQTLGQGPEFLTYFQNEAQLEKSRLLSDRFSAERPKGSFSTLEIQRTEQGDSAMYLCASSLASDNQPQHFGDGTRLSIL.

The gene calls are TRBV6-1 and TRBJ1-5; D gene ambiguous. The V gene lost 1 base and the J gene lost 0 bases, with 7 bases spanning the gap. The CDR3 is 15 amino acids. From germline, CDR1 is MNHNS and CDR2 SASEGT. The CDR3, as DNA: TGTGCCAGCAGTGAAGACAGCACTAGCAATCAGCCCCAGCATTTT. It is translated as CASSEDSTSNQPQHF.

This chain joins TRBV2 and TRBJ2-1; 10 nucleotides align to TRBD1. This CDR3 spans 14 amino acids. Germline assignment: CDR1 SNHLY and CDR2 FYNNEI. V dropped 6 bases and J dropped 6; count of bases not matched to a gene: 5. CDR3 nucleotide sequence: TGTGCCAGCAGGGGGACAGGGGTAAGCAATGAGCAGTTCTTC. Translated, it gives CASRGTGVSNEQFF.

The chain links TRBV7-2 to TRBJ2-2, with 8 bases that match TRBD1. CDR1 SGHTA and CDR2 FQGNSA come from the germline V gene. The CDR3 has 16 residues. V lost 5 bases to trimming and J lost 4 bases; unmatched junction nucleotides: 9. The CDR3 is CASSPRTGLVTGELFF. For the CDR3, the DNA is TGTGCCAGCAGCCCCCGGACAGGGTTGGTCACCGGGGAGCTGTTTTTT.

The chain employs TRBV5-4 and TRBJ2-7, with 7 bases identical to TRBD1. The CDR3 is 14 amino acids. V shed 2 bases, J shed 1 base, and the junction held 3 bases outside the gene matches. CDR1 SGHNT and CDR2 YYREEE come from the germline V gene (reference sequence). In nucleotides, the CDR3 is TGTGCCAGCAGCTTTTCGACAGGGTCCTACGAGCAGTACTTC. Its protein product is CASSFSTGSYEQYF.

In DNA, the CDR3 is TGTGCCAGCAGTCCGCGACTAGCGGGGAACTTTCAGTTCTTC. This encodes CASSPRLAGNFQFF. The J gene is TRBJ2-1, the V gene TRBV27, with 11 bases matching TRBD2. Trimming removed 5 bases from V and 13 bases from J; junction bases left unmatched: 10. This CDR3 is 14 amino acids long. CDR1 and CDR2 (germline): MNHEY, SMNVEV (reference sequence).

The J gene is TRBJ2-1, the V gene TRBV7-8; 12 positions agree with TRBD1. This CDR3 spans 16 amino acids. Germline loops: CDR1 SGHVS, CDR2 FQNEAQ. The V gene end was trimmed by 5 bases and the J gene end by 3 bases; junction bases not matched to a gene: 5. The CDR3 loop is CASSTGTGGFYNEQFF. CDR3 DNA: TGTGCCAGCAGCACTGGGACAGGGGGCTTCTACAATGAGCAGTTCTTC.

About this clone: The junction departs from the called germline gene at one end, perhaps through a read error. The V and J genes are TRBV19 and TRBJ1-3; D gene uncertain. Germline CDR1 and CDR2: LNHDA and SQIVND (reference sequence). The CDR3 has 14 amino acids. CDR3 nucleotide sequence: TGTGCCAGTAGTATAGGACAAACTGGAAGCACCATATATTTT. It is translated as CASSIGQTGSTIYF.

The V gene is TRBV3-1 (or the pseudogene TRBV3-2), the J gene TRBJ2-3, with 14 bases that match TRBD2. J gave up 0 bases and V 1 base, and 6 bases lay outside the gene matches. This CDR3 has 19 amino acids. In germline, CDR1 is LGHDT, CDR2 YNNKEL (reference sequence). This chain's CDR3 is CASSQGRTSGGPSTDTQYF. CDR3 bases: TGTGCCAGCAGCCAAGGTCGGACTAGCGGGGGGCCTAGCACAGATACGCAGTATTTT.

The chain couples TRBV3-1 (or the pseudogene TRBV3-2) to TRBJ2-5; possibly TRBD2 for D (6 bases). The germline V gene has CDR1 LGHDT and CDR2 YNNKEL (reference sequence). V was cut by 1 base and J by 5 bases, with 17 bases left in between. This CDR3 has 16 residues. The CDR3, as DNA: TGTGCCAGCAGCCAAGGGGGCCCCACTAGCCGTGAGACCCAGTACTTC. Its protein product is CASSQGGPTSRETQYF.

The CDR3 region has the DNA TGTGCCAGCAGCCTCAATAGGGGGGAGGGCGGCTACACCTTC. Translated: CASSLNRGEGGYTF. The rearrangement joins TRBV3-1 (or the pseudogene TRBV3-2) to TRBJ1-2; tentative D call: TRBD1 (6 bases). This CDR3 is built from 14 residues. Deletions cut 4 bases from V and 8 bases from J, with 17 bases between. Per germline, CDR1 LGHDT and CDR2 YNNKEL (reference sequence).

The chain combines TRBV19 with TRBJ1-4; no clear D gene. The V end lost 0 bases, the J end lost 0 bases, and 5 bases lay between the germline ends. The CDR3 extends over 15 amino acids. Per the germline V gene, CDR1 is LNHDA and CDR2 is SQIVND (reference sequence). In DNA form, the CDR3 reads TGTGCCAGTAGTATAGAAGTTGCAACTAATGAAAAACTGTTTTTT. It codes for CASSIEVATNEKLFF.

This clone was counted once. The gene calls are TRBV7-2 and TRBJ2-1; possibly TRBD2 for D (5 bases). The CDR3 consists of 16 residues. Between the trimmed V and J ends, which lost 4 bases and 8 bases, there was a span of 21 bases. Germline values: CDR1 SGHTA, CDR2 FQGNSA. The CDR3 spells CASSSPLRLARDEQFF. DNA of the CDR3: TGTGCCAGCAGCTCGCCCTTGAGGCTAGCTCGGGATGAGCAGTTCTTC.

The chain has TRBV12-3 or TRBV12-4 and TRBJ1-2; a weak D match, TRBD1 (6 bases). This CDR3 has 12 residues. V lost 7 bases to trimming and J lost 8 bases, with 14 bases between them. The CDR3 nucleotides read TGTGCCAGCATTAAACAGGGAGGAGGCTACACCTTC. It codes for CASIKQGGGYTF.

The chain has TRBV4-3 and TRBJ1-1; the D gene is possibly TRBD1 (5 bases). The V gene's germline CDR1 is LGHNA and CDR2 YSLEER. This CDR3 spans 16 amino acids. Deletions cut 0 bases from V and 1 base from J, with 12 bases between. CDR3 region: CASSQEFAGWNTEAFF. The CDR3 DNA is TGCGCCAGCAGCCAAGAGTTCGCAGGGTGGAACACTGAAGCTTTCTTT.

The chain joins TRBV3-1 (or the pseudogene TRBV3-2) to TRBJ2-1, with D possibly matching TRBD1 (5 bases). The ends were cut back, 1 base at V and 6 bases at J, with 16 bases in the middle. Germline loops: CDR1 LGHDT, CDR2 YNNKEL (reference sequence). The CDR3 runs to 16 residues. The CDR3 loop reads CASSQVRGRTLNEQFF. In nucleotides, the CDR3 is TGTGCCAGCAGCCAAGTAAGGGGCCGAACCCTCAATGAGCAGTTCTTC.

CDR3 sequence (DNA): TGCGCCAGCAGCCAAAACAGGGTTTCCCTCTCTGGAAACACCATATATTTT. Its protein is CASSQNRVSLSGNTIYF. The V and J genes are TRBV4-3 and TRBJ1-3, with D possibly matching TRBD1 (6 bases). The CDR3 spans 17 residues. Trimming removed 2 bases at V and 0 bases at J, with 14 bases between. From germline, CDR1 is LGHNA and CDR2 YSLEER.